This T cell receptor (beta chain) appears in the sequencing data of a study of early T cells in non-severe SARS-CoV-2 infection. Study-level information: Bulk RNA taken from unsorted whole blood was sequenced, leaving chains unpaired.

Study outcomes and limitations: Missing private and CD4 specificities, VDJdb matching favored anti-spike CD8 responses.

Trimming shortened V by 3 bases and J by 4 bases, and 13 bases separated the two germline ends. Germline-derived CDR1 and CDR2 are DFQATT and SNEGSKA (reference sequence). The CDR3 spans 13 residues. Attachment of unique molecular identifiers was made to individual cDNA molecules. TCRdb called the 5' RACE reads again in MiXCR, with one record for every CDR3 protein. The table records about 29,000 distinct CDR3 sequences, 4.5% of them present only once. This clonotype was seen ten or more times. What it binds is not known. The chain carries TRBV20-1 and TRBJ2-7, with D possibly matching TRBD2 (6 bases). What was sequenced was whole blood. The sequence derives from an adult who was a healthcare worker with PCR-confirmed SARS-CoV-2 infection or an uninfected control (not recorded which). CDR3 DNA: TGCAGTGCTAGGTACGGGAGTAGGTACGAGCAGTACTTC. Amino acids: CSARYGSRYEQYF.